A selection of T cell receptor beta chains follows, all from one sample in a study of blood T cell repertoires in COVID-19. Here immunoSEQ multiplex PCR was the method, and the copy in TCRdb shows in-frame clones only, minus some. The sample shows around 330,000 clones, 89% of them seen only once. The sequencing input was PBMCs or T cells enriched from blood (not recorded which). The receptors stem from a woman between 35 and 50 years old who had recovered from COVID-19. Both conserved end residues are part of each CDR3. D genes are given only for firm matches. Clone size is not always given. Where it is, it says once, few, many or a class for expanded clones.

D	size	J	V	DNA	CDR3
.	.	TRBJ2-3	TRBV5-1	TGCGCCAGCAGCTTGGGCGGGCCTGTCACAGATACGCAGTATTTT	CASSLGGPVTDTQYF
TRBD2	.	TRBJ2-1	TRBV9	TGTGCCAGCAGCGCGATCCCCCTAGCGGGAGTCACCAATGAGCAGTTCTTC	CASSAIPLAGVTNEQFF
TRBD1	.	TRBJ2-7	TRBV28	TGTGCCAGCAGTCGCCCCGGGACAGGTCCATTCGAGCAGTACTTC	CASSRPGTGPFEQYF
.	.	TRBJ2-2	TRBV29-1	TGCAGCGTTGACGAGGAGAACACCGGGGAGCTGTTTTTT	CSVDEENTGELFF
TRBD1	.	TRBJ1-5	TRBV7-9	TGTGCCAGCAGCCCCACAGGGGTCAGCAATCAGCCCCAGCATTTT	CASSPTGVSNQPQHF
.	.	TRBJ1-2	TRBV10-3	TGTGCCATCAGTGAGTCTGTCGGGGAGGGCTACACCTTC	CAISESVGEGYTF
TRBD2	few	TRBJ2-1	TRBV11-3	TGTGCCAGCAGCCAGGGACTAGCGGGCCACAATGAGCAGTTCTTC	CASSQGLAGHNEQFF
.	once	TRBJ2-7	TRBV28	TGTGCCAGCAGTTCACAGTACGAGCAGTACTTC	CASSSQYEQYF
.	.	TRBJ1-5	TRBV28	TGTGCCAGCAGTTATTTGGGTTTCGGGGATCAGCCCCAGCATTTT	CASSYLGFGDQPQHF
.	.	TRBJ1-1	TRBV11-1	TGTGCCAGCAAGGACCTAGGCGGGGAAGCTTTCTTT	CASKDLGGEAFF
.	many	TRBJ1-6	TRBV9	TGTGCCAGCAGCCTCCTTTCCAATTCACCCCTCCACTTT	CASSLLSNSPLHF
.	.	TRBJ1-1	TRBV29-1	TGCAGCGTCCCCGAGGAGTGGGACACTGAAGCTTTCTTT	CSVPEEWDTEAFF
.	.	TRBJ2-2	TRBV18	TGTGCCAGCTCACCGGGGACTGGGAACACCGGGGAGCTGTTTTTT	CASSPGTGNTGELFF
TRBD1	.	TRBJ1-1	TRBV15	TGTGCCACCAGCAGAGTGACAGGGGGCACTGAAGCTTTCTTT	CATSRVTGGTEAFF
TRBD1	.	TRBJ1-4	TRBV10-3	TGTGCCATCAGCCCGACAGGGGAGGGTGAAAAACTGTTTTTT	CAISPTGEGEKLFF
.	.	TRBJ2-2	TRBV24-1	TGTGCCACTGGATCGGACAGGAACACCGGGGAGCTGTTTTTT	CATGSDRNTGELFF
.	.	TRBJ1-5	TRBV7-2	TGTGCCAGCAGCGACCGACAAGGCCAGCCCCAGCATTTT	CASSDRQGQPQHF
TRBD1	.	TRBJ1-2	TRBV19	TGTGCCAGTAGCCCGGGACAGACTTTTTATGGCTACACCTTC	CASSPGQTFYGYTF
TRBD1	once	TRBJ2-3	TRBV3-1/TRBV3-2	TGTGCCAGCAGCAAGAGACAGGGTGAAGATACGCAGTATTTT	CASSKRQGEDTQYF
.	.	TRBJ2-5	TRBV21-1	TGTGCCAGCAGCAAAGCCCCAGAAGAGACCCAGTACTTC	CASSKAPEETQYF
.	once	TRBJ2-5	TRBV21-1	TGTGCCAGCAGTGATCAGCGACAGGAAGAGACCCAGTACTTC	CASSDQRQEETQYF
.	.	TRBJ2-5	TRBV27	TGTGCCAGCAGTTTATCTGTCAGGGCCTCCAAAGAGACCCAGTACTTC	CASSLSVRASKETQYF